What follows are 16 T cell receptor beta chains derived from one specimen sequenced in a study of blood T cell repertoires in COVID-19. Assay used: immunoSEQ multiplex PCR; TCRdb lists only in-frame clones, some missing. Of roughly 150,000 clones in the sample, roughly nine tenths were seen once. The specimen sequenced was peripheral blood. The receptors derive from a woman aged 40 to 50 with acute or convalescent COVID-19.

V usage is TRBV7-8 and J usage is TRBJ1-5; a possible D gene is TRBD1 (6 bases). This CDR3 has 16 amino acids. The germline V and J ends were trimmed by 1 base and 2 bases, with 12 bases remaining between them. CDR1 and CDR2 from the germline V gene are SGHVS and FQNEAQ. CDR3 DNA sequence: TGTGCCAGCAGCTTAGGAAGGGGGTTCCGCAATCAGCCCCAGCATTTT. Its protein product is CASSLGRGFRNQPQHF.

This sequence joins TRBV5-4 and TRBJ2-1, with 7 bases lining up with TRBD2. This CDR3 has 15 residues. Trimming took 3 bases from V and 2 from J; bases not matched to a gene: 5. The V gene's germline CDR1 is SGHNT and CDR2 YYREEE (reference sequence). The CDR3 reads CASSWGGRAYNEQFF. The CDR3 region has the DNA TGTGCCAGCAGCTGGGGGGGAAGGGCCTACAATGAGCAGTTCTTC.

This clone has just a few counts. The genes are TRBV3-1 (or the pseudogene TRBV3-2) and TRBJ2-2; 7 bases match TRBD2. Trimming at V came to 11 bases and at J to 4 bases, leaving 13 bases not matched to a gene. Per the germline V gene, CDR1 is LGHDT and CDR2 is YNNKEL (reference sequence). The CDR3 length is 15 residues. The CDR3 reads CAASGVGALTGELFF. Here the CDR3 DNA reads TGTGCCGCCAGCGGGGTGGGAGCACTCACCGGGGAGCTGTTTTTT.

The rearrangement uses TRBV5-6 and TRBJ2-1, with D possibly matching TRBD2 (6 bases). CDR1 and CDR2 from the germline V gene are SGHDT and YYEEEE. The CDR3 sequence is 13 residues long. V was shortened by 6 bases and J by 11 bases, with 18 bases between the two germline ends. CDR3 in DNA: TGTGCCAGCACCGAAACCGCTGGACTAAAGCAGTTCTTC. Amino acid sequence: CASTETAGLKQFF.

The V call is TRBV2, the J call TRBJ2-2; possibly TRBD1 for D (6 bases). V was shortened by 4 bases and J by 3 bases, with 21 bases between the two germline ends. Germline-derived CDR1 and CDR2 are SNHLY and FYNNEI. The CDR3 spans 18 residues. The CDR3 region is CASSGGVGQRIYTGELFF. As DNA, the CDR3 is TGTGCCAGCAGTGGAGGGGTCGGACAGAGAATTTACACCGGGGAGCTGTTTTTT.

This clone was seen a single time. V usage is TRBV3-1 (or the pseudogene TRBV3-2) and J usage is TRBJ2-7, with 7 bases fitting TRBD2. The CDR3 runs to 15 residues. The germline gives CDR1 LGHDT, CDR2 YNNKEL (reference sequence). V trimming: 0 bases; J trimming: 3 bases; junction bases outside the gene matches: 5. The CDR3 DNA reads TGTGCCAGCAGCCAAGAGAGCGGGATAGTCTACGAGCAGTACTTC. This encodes CASSQESGIVYEQYF.

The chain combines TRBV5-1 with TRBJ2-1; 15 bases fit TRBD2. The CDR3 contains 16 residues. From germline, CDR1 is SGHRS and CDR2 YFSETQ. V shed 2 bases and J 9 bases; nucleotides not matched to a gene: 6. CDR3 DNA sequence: TGCGCCAGCAGCTTTGAGGGACTAGCGGGAGGAGGTGAGCAGTTCTTC. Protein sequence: CASSFEGLAGGGEQFF.

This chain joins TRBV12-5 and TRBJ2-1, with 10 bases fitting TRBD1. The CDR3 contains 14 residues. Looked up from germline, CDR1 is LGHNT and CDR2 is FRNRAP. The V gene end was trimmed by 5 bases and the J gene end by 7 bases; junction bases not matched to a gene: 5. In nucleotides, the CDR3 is TGTGCTAGTGGTAAACCGGGACAGGGGAATGAGCAGTTCTTC. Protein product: CASGKPGQGNEQFF.

The CDR3 region is CASSWSGQGREKLFF. The CDR3 region has the DNA TGTGCCAGCAGTTGGTCGGGACAGGGTAGAGAAAAACTGTTTTTT. The J gene is TRBJ1-4, the V gene TRBV6-2 or TRBV6-3; 9 positions agree with TRBD1. The CDR3 sequence is 15 residues long. The germline V gene has CDR1 MNHEY and CDR2 SVGEGT. With V trimmed by 4 bases and J by 8 bases, 8 bases remained unmatched.

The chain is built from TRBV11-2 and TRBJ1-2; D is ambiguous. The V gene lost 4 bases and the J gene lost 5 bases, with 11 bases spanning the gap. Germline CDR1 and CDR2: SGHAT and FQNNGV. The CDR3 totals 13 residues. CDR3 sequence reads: CASSSDGMYGYTF. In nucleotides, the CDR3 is TGTGCCAGCAGCTCGGACGGGATGTATGGCTACACCTTC.

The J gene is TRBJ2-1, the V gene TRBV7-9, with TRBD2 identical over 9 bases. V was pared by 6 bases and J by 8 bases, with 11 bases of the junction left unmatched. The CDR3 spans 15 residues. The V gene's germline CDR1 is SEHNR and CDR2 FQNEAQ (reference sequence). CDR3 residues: CASSSTREGRHEQFF. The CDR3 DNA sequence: TGTGCCAGCAGTTCAACGCGGGAGGGTCGACATGAGCAGTTCTTC.

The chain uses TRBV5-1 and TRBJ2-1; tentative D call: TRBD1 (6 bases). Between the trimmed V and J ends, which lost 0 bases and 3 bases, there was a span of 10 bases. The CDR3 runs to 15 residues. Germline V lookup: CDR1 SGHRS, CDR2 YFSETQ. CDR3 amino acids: CASSLAGGYYNEQFF. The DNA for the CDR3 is TGCGCCAGCAGCTTGGCTGGGGGCTACTACAATGAGCAGTTCTTC.

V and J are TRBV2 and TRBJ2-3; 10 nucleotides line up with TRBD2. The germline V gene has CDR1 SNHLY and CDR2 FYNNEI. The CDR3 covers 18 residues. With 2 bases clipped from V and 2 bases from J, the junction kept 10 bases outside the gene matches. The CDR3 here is CASSEQKLAGMVTDTQYF. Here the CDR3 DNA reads TGTGCCAGCAGTGAACAAAAACTAGCGGGGATGGTCACAGATACGCAGTATTTT.

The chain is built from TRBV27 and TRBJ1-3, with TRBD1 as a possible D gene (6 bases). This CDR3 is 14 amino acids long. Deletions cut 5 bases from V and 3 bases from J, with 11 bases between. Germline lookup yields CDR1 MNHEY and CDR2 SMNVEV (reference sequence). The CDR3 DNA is TGTGCCAGCAGTCGTCAGGGGATTGGAAACACCATATATTTT. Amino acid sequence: CASSRQGIGNTIYF.

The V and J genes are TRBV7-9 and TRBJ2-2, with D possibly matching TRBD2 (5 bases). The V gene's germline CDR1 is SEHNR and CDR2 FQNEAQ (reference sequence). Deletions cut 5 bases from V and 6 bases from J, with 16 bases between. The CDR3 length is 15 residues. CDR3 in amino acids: CASSGLAVFSGELFF. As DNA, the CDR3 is TGTGCCAGCAGCGGACTGGCCGTCTTCTCCGGGGAGCTGTTTTTT.

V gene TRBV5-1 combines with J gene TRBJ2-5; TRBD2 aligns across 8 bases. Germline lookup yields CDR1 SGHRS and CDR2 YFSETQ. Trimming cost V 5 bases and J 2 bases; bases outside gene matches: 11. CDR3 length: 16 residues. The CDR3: CASRLPGLGQQETQYF. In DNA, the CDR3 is TGCGCCAGCAGGTTACCGGGACTAGGGCAACAAGAGACCCAGTACTTC.